Listed here are 19 T cell receptor beta chains from one sample, sequenced in a study of CD8 T cells in Susac syndrome. The authors reverse transcribed roughly 0.5 to 1 ug RNA with random hexamers. TCRdb reanalysed the immunoSEQ multiplex PCR reads using MiXCR and keeps one entry per CDR3 protein. The table includes roughly 50,000 distinct CDR3 sequences, approximately 93% detected once. Input material: CD8+ T cells from PBMCs. Receptor source: a human donor in good health.

The chain employs TRBV27 and TRBJ2-7, with 7 bases matching TRBD2. The V segment lost 5 bases and the J segment 3 bases; nucleotides outside the gene matches: 7. The CDR3 loop spans 14 amino acids. The germline V gene has CDR1 MNHEY and CDR2 SMNVEV (reference sequence). Here the CDR3 DNA reads TGTGCCAGCAGTCCCACGGGAGGTGACTACGAGCAGTACTTC. Protein product: CASSPTGGDYEQYF.

The CDR3 coding sequence is TGTGCCAGCAGCTTCGAAGGAAGGCCATCCTACGAGCAGTACTTC. Translated: CASSFEGRPSYEQYF. This chain links TRBV7-9 with TRBJ2-7; D is undetermined. CDR1 and CDR2 (germline): SEHNR, FQNEAQ (reference sequence). The V and J ends lost 3 bases and 1 base respectively, with 13 bases between them. The CDR3 totals 15 residues.

This clonotype was seen only once. The chain couples TRBV5-1 to TRBJ1-3; TRBD1 might be the D (5 bases). Germline CDR1 SGHRS, CDR2 YFSETQ. CDR3 size: 15 residues. Trimming removed 2 bases from V and 0 bases from J, with 9 bases in between. The CDR3 coding sequence is TGCGCCAGCAGCTTCGACGGGACCTCTGGAAACACCATATATTTT. Residues: CASSFDGTSGNTIYF.

V is TRBV12-3 or TRBV12-4 and J is TRBJ2-1; possible D gene TRBD2, 6 bases. The CDR3 covers 12 residues. The V end was cut by 3 bases, the J end by 8 bases, with 8 bases between. The DNA of the CDR3 is TGTGCCAGCAGTTTTGGGAGGCATGAGCAGTTCTTC. Protein: CASSFGRHEQFF.

CDR3 nucleotides: TGTGCCACCAGCAGTCCCCCTCGGGGTTTTGGGGAGACCCAGTACTTC. Its translation is CATSSPPRGFGETQYF. V gene TRBV15 combines with J gene TRBJ2-5, with a possible D match to TRBD2 (5 bases). With 3 bases removed from V and 5 bases from J, the gap between germline ends came to 19 bases. The CDR3 loop spans 16 amino acids. Germline-derived CDR1 and CDR2 are LNHNV and YYDKDF (reference sequence).

The chain carries TRBV19 and TRBJ2-5; D gene ambiguous. The germline gives CDR1 LNHDA, CDR2 SQIVND (reference sequence). V lost 5 bases and J 2 bases, leaving 9 bases between the germline ends. The CDR3 runs to 13 residues. Here the CDR3 reads CASSLELQETQYF. In DNA form, the CDR3 reads TGTGCCAGTAGTTTGGAGTTACAAGAGACCCAGTACTTC. Using reference TRBV19 and TRBJ2-5 for the parts outside the CDR3, the full variable domain is DGGITQSPKYLFRKEGQNVTLSCEQNLNHDAMYWYRQDPGQGLRLIYYSQIVNDFQKGDIAEGYSVSREKKESFPLTVTSAQKNPTAFYLCASSLELQETQYFGPGTRLLVL.

The J gene is TRBJ2-3, the V gene TRBV11-2; no reliable D call. CDR3 length: 15 amino acids. Germline V CDR1 and CDR2: SGHAT, FQNNGV. Trimming took 5 bases from V and 2 from J, leaving 14 bases between them. The CDR3 DNA follows: TGTGCCAGCAGCGCGGACGCCCTGATCACAGATACGCAGTATTTT. Translated: CASSADALITDTQYF.

The chain uses TRBV12-5 and TRBJ2-7, with D unresolved. The CDR3 covers 16 residues. The germline CDR1 and CDR2 sequences are LGHNT and FRNRAP. V lost 6 bases, J lost 0 bases, and 18 bases lay in between. The CDR3 region is CASGPTGAAPSYEQYF. The CDR3 region has the DNA TGTGCTAGTGGCCCGACGGGCGCGGCCCCCTCCTACGAGCAGTACTTC. Full variable domain (outside the CDR3, taken from reference TRBV12-5 and TRBJ2-7): DARVTQTPRHKVTEMGQEVTMRCQPILGHNTVFWYRQTMMQGLELLAYFRNRAPLDDSGMPKDRFSAEMPDATLATLKIQPSEPRDSAVYFCASGPTGAAPSYEQYFGPGTRLTVT.

This rearrangement joins TRBV27 to TRBJ2-7; D ambiguous. V was trimmed by 2 bases and J by 0 bases, leaving 11 bases between them. Germline values: CDR1 MNHEY, CDR2 SMNVEV (reference sequence). The CDR3 consists of 15 residues. For the CDR3, the DNA is TGTGCCAGCAGTTTAGGAGACGGATACTCCTACGAGCAGTACTTC. It codes for CASSLGDGYSYEQYF.

The chain joins TRBV6-1 to TRBJ2-7, with D possibly being TRBD2 (6 bases). CDR1 is MNHNS, CDR2 SASEGT, per germline. V was cut by 2 bases and J by 7 bases, with 15 bases left in between. CDR3 size: 14 residues. Here the CDR3 reads CASSESPEGREQYF. CDR3 nucleotides: TGTGCCAGCAGTGAATCCCCGGAGGGGAGGGAGCAGTACTTC.

The J gene is TRBJ2-7, the V gene TRBV18, with 7 bases matching TRBD2. V gave up 6 bases and J gave up 2 bases; unmatched junction bases: 10. The CDR3 is made up of 15 amino acids. Germline V gene data show CDR1 as KGHSH and CDR2 as LQKENI. The CDR3 bases are TGTGCCAGCTCCACCTCGGGACTACAAACCTACGAGCAGTACTTC. It yields the protein CASSTSGLQTYEQYF. Complete variable domain (other parts from reference TRBV18 and TRBJ2-7): NAGVMQNPRHLVRRRGQEARLRCSPMKGHSHVYWYRQLPEEGLKFMVYLQKENIIDESGMPKERFSAEFPKEGPSILRIQQVVRGDSAAYFCASSTSGLQTYEQYFGPGTRLTVT.

J is TRBJ2-2 and V is TRBV27; D is undetermined. Germline V gene data show CDR1 as MNHEY and CDR2 as SMNVEV (reference sequence). This CDR3 region has 15 residues. Trimming took off 6 bases at V and 6 bases at J, with 17 bases between the two ends. The CDR3 DNA reads as TGTGCCAGCAGACCCTCGGAGCCCACCGCCGGGGAGCTGTTTTTT. Translating it yields CASRPSEPTAGELFF.

The chain combines TRBV14 with TRBJ2-7, with D possibly matching TRBD1 (5 bases). The CDR3 contains 15 residues. The V end was cut by 2 bases, the J end by 5 bases, with 16 bases between. In germline, CDR1 is SGHDN, CDR2 FVKESK. CDR3 sequence: CASSQTAGLFHEQYF. Written as DNA, the CDR3 is TGTGCCAGCAGCCAAACGGCAGGGCTTTTCCACGAGCAGTACTTC.

V usage is TRBV5-6 and J usage is TRBJ2-5; the D gene is possibly TRBD1 (7 bases). Germline V CDR1 and CDR2: SGHDT, YYEEEE. The germline V and J ends were trimmed by 1 base and 2 bases, with 12 bases remaining between them. The CDR3 consists of 15 residues. In DNA, the CDR3 is TGTGCCAGCAGCTTGCGGCAGGGGGGTCAAGAGACCCAGTACTTC. Its protein is CASSLRQGGQETQYF.

The rearrangement links TRBV7-9 to TRBJ1-2, with 8 bases aligning to TRBD1. This CDR3 spans 16 amino acids. With 5 bases clipped from V and 5 bases from J, the junction kept 13 bases outside the gene matches. CDR1 is SEHNR, CDR2 FQNEAQ, per germline (reference sequence). In nucleotides, the CDR3 is TGTGCCAGCAGCATAGGGGCTGACAGGGGCCGATATGGCTACACCTTC. This translates into CASSIGADRGRYGYTF.

The chain has TRBV7-6 and TRBJ2-2, with a weak D call TRBD2 (5 bases). Germline V CDR1 and CDR2: SGHVS, FNYEAQ. V was pared by 7 bases and J by 4 bases, with 10 bases between. The CDR3 runs to 13 residues. The CDR3 protein is CASKVRATGELFF. The DNA of the CDR3 is TGTGCCAGCAAAGTGCGGGCCACCGGGGAGCTGTTTTTT.

The V gene is TRBV4-1, the J gene TRBJ2-7; 7 nucleotides match TRBD1. The CDR3 runs to 15 residues. Germline CDR1 reads MGHRA; CDR2 reads YSYEKL. J gave up 2 bases and V 1 base, and 5 bases lay outside the gene matches. CDR3 in DNA: TGCGCCAGCAGCCAAGGTGGGGACAGAGCCTACGAGCAGTACTTC. Its translation: CASSQGGDRAYEQYF.

V is TRBV29-1 and J is TRBJ1-5; no clear D gene. The V and J ends lost 0 bases and 9 bases respectively, with 6 bases between them. Germline V gives CDR1 SQVTM, CDR2 ANQGSEA. CDR3 length equals 11 residues. The DNA for the CDR3 is TGCAGCGTTGAAGAGAGCTTGCCCCAGCATTTT. Protein product: CSVEESLPQHF.

The CDR3 DNA reads TGCAGTGGTGCAGTTAAAAACATTCAGTACTTC. This gives the protein CSGAVKNIQYF. J is TRBJ2-4 and V is TRBV20-1; D remains unclear. Germline CDR1 and CDR2: DFQATT and SNEGSKA (reference sequence). This CDR3 is 11 amino acids long. Trimming left V 7 bases short and J 4 bases short, with 8 bases between.